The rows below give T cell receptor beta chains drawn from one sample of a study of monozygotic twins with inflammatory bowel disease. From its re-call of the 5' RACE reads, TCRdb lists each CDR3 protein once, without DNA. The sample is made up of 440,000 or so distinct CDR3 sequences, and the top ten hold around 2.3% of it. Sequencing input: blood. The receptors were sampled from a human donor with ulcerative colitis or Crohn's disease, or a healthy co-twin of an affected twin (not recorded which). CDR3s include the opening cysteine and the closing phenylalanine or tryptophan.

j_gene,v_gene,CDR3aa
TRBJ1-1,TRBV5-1,CASSESGYTEAFF
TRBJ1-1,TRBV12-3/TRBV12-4,CACSPRPAMDTEAFF
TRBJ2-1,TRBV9,CASSVDRVNEQFF
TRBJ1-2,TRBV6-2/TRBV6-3,CASSYIGSGRGSYGYTF
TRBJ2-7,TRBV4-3,CASSHRPGTYEQYF
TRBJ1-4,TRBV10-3,CATGIGIGNEKLFF
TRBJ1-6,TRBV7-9,CATGQGANRNSPLHF
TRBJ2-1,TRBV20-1,CSARAPGRGEQFF
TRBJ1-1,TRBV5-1,CASSWTGTGNTEAFF
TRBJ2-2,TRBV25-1,CASSELVAGGPGELFF
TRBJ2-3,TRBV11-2,CASTSSTNTQYF
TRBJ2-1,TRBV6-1,CASREQIYSYNEQFF
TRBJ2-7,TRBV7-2,CASSLSSGGAYEQYF
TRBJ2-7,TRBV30,CAWSARTSSGEQYF
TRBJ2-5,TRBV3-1,CASSQDGSSGKETQYF
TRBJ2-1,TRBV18,CASSPPGGTSINEQFF
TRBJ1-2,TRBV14,CASSSFPGGGYTF
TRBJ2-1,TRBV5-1,CASSLVLSNSYNEQFF
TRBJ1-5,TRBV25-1,CASSESGNQPQHF
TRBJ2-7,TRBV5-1,CASSSPGRNSYEQYF
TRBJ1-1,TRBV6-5,CASSYSRDMNTEAFF
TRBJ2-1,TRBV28,CASREYGGGSGNNEQFF
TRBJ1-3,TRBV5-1,CASSSGGPGNTIYF
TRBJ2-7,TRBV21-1,CARSPGHWFDEQYF
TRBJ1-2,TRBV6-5,CASSFRAGGGYTF
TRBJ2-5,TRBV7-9,CASSDLGTGRETQYF
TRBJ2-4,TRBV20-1,CSARDALAGGLRNIQYF
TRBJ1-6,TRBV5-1,CASSLAGSNSPLHF
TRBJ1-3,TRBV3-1,CASSQGTGAISGNTIYF
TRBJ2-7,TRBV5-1,CASSLKGEGRRYEQYF
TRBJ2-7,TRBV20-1,CSVPGLASREQYF
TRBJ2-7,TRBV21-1,CASSKCGGLSYEQYF
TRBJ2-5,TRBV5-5,CASTTIAGGRETQYF
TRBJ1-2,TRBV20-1,CSARDRLQGIVYGYTF
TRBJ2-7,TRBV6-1,CASRSYRGPDYEQYF
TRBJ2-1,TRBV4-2,CASSQESERGNEQFF
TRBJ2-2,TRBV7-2,CASSPEAAAGELFF
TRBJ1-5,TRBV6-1,CASSHLTGGQPQHF
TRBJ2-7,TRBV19,CASSKATSGPYEQYF
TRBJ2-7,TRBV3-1,CASSQDRGLSYEQYF
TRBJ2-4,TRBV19,CASSINPGLAKNIQYF
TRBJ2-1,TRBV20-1,CSGPGQGLYEQFF
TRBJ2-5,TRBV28,CASSLFAGGQETQYF
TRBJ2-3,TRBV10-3,CAISEGRGSTTQYF
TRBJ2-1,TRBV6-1,CASSALGGAFVNEQFF
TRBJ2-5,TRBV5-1,CASSLDGTGYETQYF